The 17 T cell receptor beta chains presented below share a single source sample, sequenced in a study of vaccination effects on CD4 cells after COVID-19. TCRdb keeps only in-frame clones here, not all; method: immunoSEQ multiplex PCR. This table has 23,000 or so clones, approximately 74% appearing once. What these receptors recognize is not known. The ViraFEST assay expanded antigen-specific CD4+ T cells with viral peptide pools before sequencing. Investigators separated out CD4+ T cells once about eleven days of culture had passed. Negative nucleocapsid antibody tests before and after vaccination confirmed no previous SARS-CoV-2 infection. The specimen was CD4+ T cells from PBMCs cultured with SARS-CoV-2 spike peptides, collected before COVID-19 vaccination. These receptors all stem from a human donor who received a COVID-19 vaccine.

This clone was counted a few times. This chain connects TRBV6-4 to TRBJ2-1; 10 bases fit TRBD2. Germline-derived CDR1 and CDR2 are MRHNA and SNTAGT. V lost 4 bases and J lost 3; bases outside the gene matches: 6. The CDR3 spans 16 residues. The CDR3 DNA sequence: TGTGCCAGCAGTGTCCGGACTAGCGGTGACTACAATGAGCAGTTCTTC. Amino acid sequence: CASSVRTSGDYNEQFF.

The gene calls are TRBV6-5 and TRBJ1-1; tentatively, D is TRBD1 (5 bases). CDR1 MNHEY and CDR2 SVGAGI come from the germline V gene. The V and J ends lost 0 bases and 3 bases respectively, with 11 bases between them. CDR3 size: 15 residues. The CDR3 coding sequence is TGTGCCAGCAGTTACTCGACGGGGGAGGACACTGAAGCTTTCTTT. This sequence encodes CASSYSTGEDTEAFF.

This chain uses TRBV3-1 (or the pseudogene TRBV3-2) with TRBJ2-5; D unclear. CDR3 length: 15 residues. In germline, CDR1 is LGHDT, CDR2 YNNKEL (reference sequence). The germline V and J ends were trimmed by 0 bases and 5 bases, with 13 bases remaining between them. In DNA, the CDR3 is TGTGCCAGCAGCCAAGAGACCTCCCGAGCGGAGACCCAGTACTTC. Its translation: CASSQETSRAETQYF.

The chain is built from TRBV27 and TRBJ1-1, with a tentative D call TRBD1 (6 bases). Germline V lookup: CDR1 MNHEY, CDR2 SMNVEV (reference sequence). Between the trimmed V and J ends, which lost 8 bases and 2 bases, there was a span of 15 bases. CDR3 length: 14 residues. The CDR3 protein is CASFVKGTNTEAFF. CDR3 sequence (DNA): TGTGCCAGCTTCGTTAAGGGGACAAACACTGAAGCTTTCTTT.

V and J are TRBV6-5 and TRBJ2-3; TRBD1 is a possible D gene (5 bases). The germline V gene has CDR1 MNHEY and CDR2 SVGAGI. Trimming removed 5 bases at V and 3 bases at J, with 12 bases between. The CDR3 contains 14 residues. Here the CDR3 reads CASSTQDTTDTQYF. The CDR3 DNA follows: TGTGCCAGCAGTACACAGGACACAACAGATACGCAGTATTTT.

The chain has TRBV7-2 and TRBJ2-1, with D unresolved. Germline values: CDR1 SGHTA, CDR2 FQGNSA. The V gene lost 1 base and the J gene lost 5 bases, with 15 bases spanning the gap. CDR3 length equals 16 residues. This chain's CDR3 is CASSLVGVSLHNEQFF. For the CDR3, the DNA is TGTGCCAGCAGCTTAGTCGGCGTAAGCCTACACAATGAGCAGTTCTTC.

CDR3 nucleotide sequence: TGTGCCAGCAGCCGACGGACCGGGGAGCTGTTTTTT. Protein: CASSRRTGELFF. The V gene is TRBV3-1 (or the pseudogene TRBV3-2), the J gene TRBJ2-2, with D hard to call. The V gene's germline CDR1 is LGHDT and CDR2 YNNKEL (reference sequence). Trimming took 4 bases from V and 5 from J, leaving 5 bases between them. The CDR3 has 12 residues.

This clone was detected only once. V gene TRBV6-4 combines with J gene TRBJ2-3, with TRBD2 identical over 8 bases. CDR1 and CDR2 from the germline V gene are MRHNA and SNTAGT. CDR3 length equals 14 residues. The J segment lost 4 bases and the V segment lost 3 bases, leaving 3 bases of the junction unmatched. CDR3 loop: CASSEAGEADTQYF. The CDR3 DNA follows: TGTGCCAGCAGTGAAGCGGGAGAGGCAGATACGCAGTATTTT.

CDR3 residues: CASSLRLAGSETQYF. For the CDR3, the DNA is TGTGCCAGCAGCCTAAGACTAGCGGGATCTGAGACCCAGTACTTC. This chain joins TRBV5-6 and TRBJ2-5, with TRBD2 identical over 11 bases. The CDR3 sequence is 15 residues long. Germline CDR1 SGHDT, CDR2 YYEEEE. The trim removed 4 bases at V and 5 bases at J, leaving 7 bases unmatched.

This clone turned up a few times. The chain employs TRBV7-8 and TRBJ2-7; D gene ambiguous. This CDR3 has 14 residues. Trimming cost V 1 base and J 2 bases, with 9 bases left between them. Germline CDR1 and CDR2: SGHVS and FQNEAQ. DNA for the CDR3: TGTGCCAGCAGCTTAGAGGCAGCCACCTACGAGCAGTACTTC. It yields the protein CASSLEAATYEQYF. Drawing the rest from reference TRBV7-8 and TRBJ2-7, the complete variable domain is GAGVSQSPRYKVAKRGQDVALRCDPISGHVSLFWYQQALGQGPEFLTYFQNEAQLDKSGLPSDRFFAERPEGSVSTLKIQRTQQEDSAVYLCASSLEAATYEQYFGPGTRLTVT.

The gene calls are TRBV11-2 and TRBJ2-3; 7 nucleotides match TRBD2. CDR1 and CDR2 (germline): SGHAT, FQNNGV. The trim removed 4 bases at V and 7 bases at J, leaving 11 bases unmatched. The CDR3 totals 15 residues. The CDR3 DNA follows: TGTGCCAGCAGCTCCCTTAGCGGGCCACAGAATACGCAGTATTTT. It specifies CASSSLSGPQNTQYF.

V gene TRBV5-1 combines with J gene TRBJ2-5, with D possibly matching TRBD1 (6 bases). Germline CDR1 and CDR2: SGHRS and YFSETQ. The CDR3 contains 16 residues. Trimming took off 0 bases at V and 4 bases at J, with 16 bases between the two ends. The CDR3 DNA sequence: TGCGCCAGCAGCTTGGGTGACAGGCTATTCGGAGAGACCCAGTACTTC. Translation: CASSLGDRLFGETQYF.

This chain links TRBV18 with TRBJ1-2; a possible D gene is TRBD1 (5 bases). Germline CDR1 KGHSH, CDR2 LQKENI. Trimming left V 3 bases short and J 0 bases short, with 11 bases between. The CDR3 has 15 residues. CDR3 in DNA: TGTGCCAGCTCACCTTGGGACGGAACTAACTATGGCTACACCTTC. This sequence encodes CASSPWDGTNYGYTF.

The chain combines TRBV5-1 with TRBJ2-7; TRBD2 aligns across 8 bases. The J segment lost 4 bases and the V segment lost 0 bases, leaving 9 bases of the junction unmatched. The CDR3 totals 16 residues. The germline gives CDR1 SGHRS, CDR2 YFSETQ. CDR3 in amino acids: CASSLGNAGGAYEQYF. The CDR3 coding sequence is TGCGCCAGCAGCTTGGGGAACGCGGGAGGCGCGTACGAGCAGTACTTC.

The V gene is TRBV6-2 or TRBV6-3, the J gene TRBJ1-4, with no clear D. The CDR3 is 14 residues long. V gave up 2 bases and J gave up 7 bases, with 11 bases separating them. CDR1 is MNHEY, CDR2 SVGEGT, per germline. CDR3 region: CASSYAPVGEKLFF. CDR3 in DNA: TGTGCCAGCAGTTACGCCCCAGTTGGTGAAAAACTGTTTTTT.

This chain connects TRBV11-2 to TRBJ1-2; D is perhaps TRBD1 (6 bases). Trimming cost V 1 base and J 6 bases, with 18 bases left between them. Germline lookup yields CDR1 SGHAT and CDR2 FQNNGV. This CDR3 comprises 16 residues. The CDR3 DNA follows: TGTGCCAGCAGCTTAGGAGCAGTCTCGGGGGCGGATGGCTACACCTTC. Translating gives CASSLGAVSGADGYTF.

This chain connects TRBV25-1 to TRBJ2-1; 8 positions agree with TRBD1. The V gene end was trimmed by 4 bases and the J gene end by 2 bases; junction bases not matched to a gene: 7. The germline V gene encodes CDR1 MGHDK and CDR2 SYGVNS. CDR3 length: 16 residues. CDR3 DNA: TGTGCCAGCAGTGCCGAGACAGGGGTTCCCTACAATGAGCAGTTCTTC. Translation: CASSAETGVPYNEQFF.